The 20 T cell receptor beta chains reported below all come from one sample, sequenced in a study of cytomegalovirus exposure and HLA in healthy donors. The PCR contained 60 Vbeta and 13 Jbeta primers. Method: immunoSEQ multiplex PCR; TCRdb's copy keeps in-frame clones and lacks some. The sample has more than 140,000 clones, around 65% seen once. Sequencing input: PBMCs. These receptor sequences come from a woman aged 25 to 39 in good health and CMV-seropositive.

V is TRBV7-9 and J is TRBJ2-4, with TRBD2 as a possible D gene (7 bases). V was pared by 5 bases and J by 11 bases, with 16 bases between. The CDR3 loop spans 13 amino acids. CDR1 is SEHNR, CDR2 FQNEAQ, per germline (reference sequence). DNA for the CDR3: TGTGCCAGCAGCACGGGGGGCCCCGCCGTTCAGTACTTC. Its protein is CASSTGGPAVQYF.

The chain employs TRBV4-1 and TRBJ1-2; D unclear. Trimming took 1 base from V and 7 from J, leaving 10 bases between them. The CDR3 has 13 residues. Germline V gene data show CDR1 as MGHRA and CDR2 as YSYEKL. The chain's CDR3 is CASSQVSTVGYTF. The DNA for the CDR3 is TGCGCCAGCAGCCAAGTTAGTACAGTTGGCTACACCTTC.

The chain combines TRBV5-6 with TRBJ1-2, with D tentatively TRBD1 (5 bases). V was trimmed by 4 bases and J by 6 bases, leaving 16 bases between them. Germline V gives CDR1 SGHDT, CDR2 YYEEEE. The CDR3 runs to 14 residues. CDR3 nucleotides: TGTGCCAGCAGCCCCTCTCCCAGGGATGATGGCTACACCTTC. Translating gives CASSPSPRDDGYTF.

The J gene is TRBJ2-2, the V gene TRBV5-1; 9 bases fit TRBD1. The CDR3 runs to 15 residues. Looked up from germline, CDR1 is SGHRS and CDR2 is YFSETQ. V dropped 2 bases and J dropped 7; count of bases not matched to a gene: 6. This CDR3 is CASSLQGAHIGELFF. The DNA of the CDR3 is TGCGCCAGCAGCTTACAGGGGGCGCATATCGGGGAGCTGTTTTTT.

This clone was counted between two and nine times. The rearrangement links TRBV28 to TRBJ2-7, with TRBD2 identical over 7 bases. This CDR3 is 16 amino acids long. Germline V gene sequence: CDR1 MDHEN, CDR2 SYDVKM. V dropped 5 bases and J dropped 3; count of bases not matched to a gene: 13. The CDR3 loop reads CASSPVGRDSGYEQYF. The DNA of the CDR3 is TGTGCCAGCAGTCCCGTGGGGAGGGACTCAGGCTACGAGCAGTACTTC.

The chain is built from TRBV27 and TRBJ1-1; D perhaps matches TRBD1 (5 bases). The CDR3 length is 14 residues. Trimming stripped 0 bases from V and 4 bases from J, with 9 bases between. Per the germline V gene, CDR1 is MNHEY and CDR2 is SMNVEV (reference sequence). CDR3 amino acids: CASSLSSRATEAFF. The DNA of the CDR3 is TGTGCCAGCAGTTTATCGTCCAGGGCCACTGAAGCTTTCTTT.

The V call is TRBV19, the J call TRBJ2-5; D remains unclear. The CDR3 loop spans 13 amino acids. V was clipped by 5 bases and J by 4 bases, with 11 bases between them. The V gene's germline CDR1 is LNHDA and CDR2 SQIVND (reference sequence). The CDR3 DNA reads as TGTGCCAGTAGTCACGGTAGGAGAGAGACCCAGTACTTC. This codes for CASSHGRRETQYF.

The gene calls are TRBV7-6 and TRBJ2-5; unclear D gene. The end of the DNA fits TRBJ2-7 better, so the J call may be wrong. Germline V gives CDR1 SGHVS, CDR2 FNYEAQ. The CDR3 covers 14 residues. The CDR3 loop is CASSLHSSSYEQYF. DNA of the CDR3: TGTGCCAGCAGCTTACACTCTAGCTCCTACGAGCAGTACTTC.

The chain joins TRBV10-2 to TRBJ2-1, with TRBD2 as a possible D gene (6 bases). V lost 10 bases and J lost 0, with 16 bases in between. The CDR3 totals 15 residues. Germline loops: CDR1 WSHSY, CDR2 SAAADI. The CDR3 nucleotides are TGCGCCACTGTCCAAGACGGGAGCTCCTACAATGAGCAGTTCTTC. This encodes CATVQDGSSYNEQFF.

This chain connects TRBV11-2 to TRBJ1-4; D may be TRBD1 (5 bases). Germline loops: CDR1 SGHAT, CDR2 FQNNGV. V lost 6 bases, J lost 3 bases, and 14 bases lay in between. The CDR3 consists of 15 residues. DNA of the CDR3: TGTGCCAGCAGTACAGAGGGGAGGGCTAATGAAAAACTGTTTTTT. Amino acid sequence: CASSTEGRANEKLFF.

The sample holds a few counts of this clone. The V gene is TRBV5-4, the J gene TRBJ2-4; the match to TRBD2 covers 11 bases. Germline loops: CDR1 SGHNT, CDR2 YYREEE (reference sequence). V lost 1 base and J lost 11; bases outside the gene matches: 5. The CDR3 extends over 14 amino acids. CDR3 amino acids: CASSLWLAGGFQYF. CDR3 bases: TGTGCCAGCAGCTTGTGGCTAGCGGGAGGCTTTCAGTACTTC.

The table lists this clone with a few counts. The chain carries TRBV4-1 and TRBJ2-6, with 13 bases matching TRBD2. V shed 1 base, J shed 3 bases, and the junction held 6 bases outside the gene matches. Germline V CDR1 and CDR2: MGHRA, YSYEKL. CDR3 size: 19 residues. CDR3 residues: CASSQVTSGRAFGANVLTF. CDR3 nucleotides: TGCGCCAGCAGCCAAGTTACTAGCGGGAGGGCCTTTGGGGCCAACGTCCTGACTTTC.

Judged by abundance, this clone is medium-sized. The chain combines TRBV2 with TRBJ1-1; D remains unclear. CDR3 size: 13 residues. The V gene lost 8 bases and the J gene lost 2 bases, with 12 bases spanning the gap. Germline V CDR1 and CDR2: SNHLY, FYNNEI. CDR3: CASLRARNTEAFF. The CDR3 nucleotides read TGTGCCAGCTTAAGAGCCCGAAACACTGAAGCTTTCTTT.

In this sample, this clone turned up a few times. The rearrangement links TRBV5-1 to TRBJ2-7; 11 bases map to TRBD1. V trimming: 7 bases; J trimming: 7 bases; junction bases outside the gene matches: 13. The CDR3 runs 15 residues. The germline V gene encodes CDR1 SGHRS and CDR2 YFSETQ. The CDR3 region is CASGLSGTGGGEQYF. The CDR3 nucleotides are TGCGCCAGCGGGTTATCTGGGACAGGGGGAGGTGAGCAGTACTTC.

V gene TRBV7-2 combines with J gene TRBJ2-7, with D uncertain. The CDR3 has 14 amino acids. Trimming took off 1 base at V and 1 base at J, with 8 bases between the two ends. Germline loops: CDR1 SGHTA, CDR2 FQGNSA. The CDR3 protein is CASSLGFTSYEQYF. As DNA, the CDR3 is TGTGCCAGCAGCTTAGGATTTACTTCCTACGAGCAGTACTTC.

DNA for the CDR3: TGTGCCAGTAGTATACCCCTCTGGGAGGGAAACTCCAATGAGCAGTTCTTC. Its translation is CASSIPLWEGNSNEQFF. This chain joins TRBV19 and TRBJ2-1, with TRBD2 identical over 7 bases. The CDR3 loop spans 17 amino acids. After removal of 2 bases from V and 6 bases from J, the junction contained 13 bases not matched to a gene. Germline CDR1 reads LNHDA; CDR2 reads SQIVND (reference sequence).

This chain joins TRBV5-6 and TRBJ1-1; D is perhaps TRBD1 (6 bases). This CDR3 has 14 amino acids. V was trimmed by 4 bases and J by 3 bases, leaving 13 bases between them. CDR1 is SGHDT and CDR2 is YYEEEE in the germline V gene. This chain's CDR3 is CASSVQGPDTEAFF. The CDR3 coding sequence is TGTGCCAGCAGCGTACAGGGTCCGGACACTGAAGCTTTCTTT. The complete variable domain, with remaining parts taken from reference TRBV5-6 and TRBJ1-1, reads DAGVTQSPTHLIKTRGQQVTLRCSPKSGHDTVSWYQQALGQGPQFIFQYYEEEERQRGNFPDRFSGHQFPNYSSELNVNALLLGDSALYLCASSVQGPDTEAFFGQGTRLTVV.

This clone was seen a few times. V gene TRBV28 combines with J gene TRBJ2-7; maybe TRBD1 (6 bases). V lost 6 bases, J lost 3 bases, and 18 bases lay in between. The CDR3 loop spans 15 amino acids. The germline V gene encodes CDR1 MDHEN and CDR2 SYDVKM. The CDR3, as DNA: TGTGCCAGCAGGATGGACAGTAAACCCTTCTACGAGCAGTACTTC. This codes for CASRMDSKPFYEQYF.

The chain recombines TRBV2 with TRBJ1-3, with a weak D call TRBD1 (6 bases). The CDR3 contains 13 residues. V lost 10 bases and J 4 bases, leaving 14 bases between the germline ends. The V gene's germline CDR1 is SNHLY and CDR2 FYNNEI. CDR3 in amino acids: CAIGGGDGNTIYF. The CDR3 DNA sequence: TGTGCCATCGGCGGGGGCGACGGAAACACCATATATTTT.

V is TRBV4-1 and J is TRBJ2-3; 10 positions agree with TRBD2. The CDR3 sequence is 14 residues long. V shed 6 bases and J 8 bases; nucleotides not matched to a gene: 8. Germline V gene sequence: CDR1 MGHRA, CDR2 YSYEKL. The CDR3 nucleotides are TGCGCCAGCAGACAAAGCGGGGGGGCCGTTACGCAGTATTTT. Amino acids: CASRQSGGAVTQYF.